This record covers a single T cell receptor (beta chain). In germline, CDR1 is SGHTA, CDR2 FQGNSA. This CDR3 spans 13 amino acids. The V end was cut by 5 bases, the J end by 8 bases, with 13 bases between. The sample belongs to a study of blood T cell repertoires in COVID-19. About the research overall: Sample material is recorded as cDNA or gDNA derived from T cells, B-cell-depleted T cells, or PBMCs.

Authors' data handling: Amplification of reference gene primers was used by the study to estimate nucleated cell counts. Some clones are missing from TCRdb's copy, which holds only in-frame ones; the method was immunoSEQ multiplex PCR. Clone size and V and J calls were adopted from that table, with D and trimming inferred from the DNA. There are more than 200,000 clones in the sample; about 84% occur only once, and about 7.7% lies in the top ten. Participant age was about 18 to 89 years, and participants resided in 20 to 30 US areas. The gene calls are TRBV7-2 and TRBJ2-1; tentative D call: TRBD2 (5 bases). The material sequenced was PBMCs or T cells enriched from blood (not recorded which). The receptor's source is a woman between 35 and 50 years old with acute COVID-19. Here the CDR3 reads CASSPESRDEQFF. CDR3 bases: TGTGCCAGCAGCCCAGAATCGCGGGATGAGCAGTTCTTC.